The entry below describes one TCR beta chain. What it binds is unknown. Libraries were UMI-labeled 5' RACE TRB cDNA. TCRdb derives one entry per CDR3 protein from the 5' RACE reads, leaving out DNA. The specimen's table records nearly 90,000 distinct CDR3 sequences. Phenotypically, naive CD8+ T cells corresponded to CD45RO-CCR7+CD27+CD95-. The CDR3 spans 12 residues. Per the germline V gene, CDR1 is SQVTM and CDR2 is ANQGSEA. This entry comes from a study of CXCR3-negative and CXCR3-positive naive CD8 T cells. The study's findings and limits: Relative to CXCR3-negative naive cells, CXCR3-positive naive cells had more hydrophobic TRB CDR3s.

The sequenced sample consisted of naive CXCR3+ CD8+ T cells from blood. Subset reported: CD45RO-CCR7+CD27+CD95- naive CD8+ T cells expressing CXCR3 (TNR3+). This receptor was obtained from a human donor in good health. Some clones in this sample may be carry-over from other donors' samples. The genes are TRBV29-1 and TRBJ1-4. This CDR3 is CSVEVQSEKLFF. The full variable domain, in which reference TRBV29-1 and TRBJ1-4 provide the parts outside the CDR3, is SAVISQKPSRDICQRGTSLTIQCQVDSQVTMMFWYRQQPGQSLTLIATANQGSEATYESGFVIDKFPISRPNLTFSTLTVSNMSPEDSSIYLCSVEVQSEKLFFGSGTQLSVL.